One sample yielded the 22 T cell receptor beta chains listed below, sequenced in a study of shared clonotypes between healthy human individuals. The method was immunoSEQ multiplex PCR; TCRdb's version includes in-frame clones alone and lacks a portion of them. Among about 1.9 million clones listed, over 85% were seen once. Terminally differentiated effector memory CD45RA+ cells were left out of the naive CD8 fraction, which was CD45RO-negative and positively selected for CCR7. The material sequenced was naive CD8+ T cells from PBMCs. The receptor source for this set is a man younger than 35 in good health. Some clones in this sample may be carry-over from other donors' samples.

The chain has TRBV7-9 and TRBJ2-1; the match to TRBD2 covers 9 bases. Germline values: CDR1 SEHNR, CDR2 FQNEAQ (reference sequence). The CDR3 covers 18 residues. After removal of 10 bases from V and 1 base from J, the junction contained 17 bases not matched to a gene. The CDR3 DNA reads TGTGCCACCCCAAGGAGTGCGGGAGGGAAGGTGTCCTACAATGAGCAGTTCTTC. It yields the protein CATPRSAGGKVSYNEQFF.

Worth noting for this clone: Within the sample, other DNA sequences also encode this same CDR3. J is TRBJ1-5 and V is TRBV19; 7 nucleotides agree with TRBD1. V gave up 6 bases and J gave up 6 bases; unmatched junction bases: 8. This CDR3 spans 14 amino acids. Per the germline V gene, CDR1 is LNHDA and CDR2 is SQIVND (reference sequence). The CDR3 bases are TGTGCCAGTAGCATCCGGGACAGAGGTCAGCCCCAGCATTTT. Translated: CASSIRDRGQPQHF.

The rearrangement joins TRBV7-9 to TRBJ2-5; TRBD2 agrees at 9 bases. This CDR3 comprises 14 residues. The J segment lost 5 bases and the V segment lost 7 bases, leaving 8 bases of the junction unmatched. Per the germline V gene, CDR1 is SEHNR and CDR2 is FQNEAQ (reference sequence). In DNA, the CDR3 is TGTGCCAGCAACGCGGGGGGGTTGCGGGAGACCCAGTACTTC. Translating gives CASNAGGLRETQYF.

Here the CDR3 DNA reads TGTGCCAGCAGCTTAAGACTAGCGGGAGAACAAGAGACCCAGTACTTC. Protein product: CASSLRLAGEQETQYF. V usage is TRBV7-9 and J usage is TRBJ2-5; TRBD2 aligns across 12 bases. Germline CDR1 SEHNR, CDR2 FQNEAQ (reference sequence). This CDR3 contains 16 residues. V trimming: 2 bases; J trimming: 2 bases; junction bases outside the gene matches: 3. The whole variable domain, filled in from reference TRBV7-9 and TRBJ2-5, reads DTGVSQNPRHKITKRGQNVTFRCDPISEHNRLYWYRQTLGQGPEFLTYFQNEAQLEKSRLLSDRFSAERPKGSFSTLEIQRTEQGDSAMYLCASSLRLAGEQETQYFGPGTRLLVL.

The rearrangement uses TRBV5-8 and TRBJ2-6; D unclear. The V gene's germline CDR1 is SGHTS and CDR2 YDEGEE. This CDR3 comprises 17 residues. The V and J ends lost 9 bases and 0 bases respectively, with 19 bases between them. The CDR3 sequence: CATALPGSFSGANVLTF. DNA for the CDR3: TGTGCCACAGCCCTCCCCGGGTCCTTCTCTGGGGCCAACGTCCTGACTTTC.

Notes on this clone: Other DNA sequences within the sample encode an identical CDR3. The chain recombines TRBV7-9 with TRBJ2-7, with 10 bases aligning to TRBD1. The CDR3 has 14 amino acids. The ends lost 0 bases at V and 4 bases at J; junction bases unmatched: 0. Germline CDR1 and CDR2: SEHNR and FQNEAQ (reference sequence). The CDR3 loop is CASSLADRGYEQYF. In DNA, the CDR3 is TGTGCCAGCAGCTTAGCGGACAGGGGGTACGAGCAGTACTTC.

About this clone: The same CDR3 is also encoded by other DNA sequences in this sample. The chain combines TRBV27 with TRBJ2-5; unclear D gene. CDR1 and CDR2 from the germline V gene are MNHEY and SMNVEV (reference sequence). The length of the CDR3 is 13 residues. V lost 1 base and J 0 bases, leaving 3 bases between the germline ends. In DNA, the CDR3 is TGTGCCAGCAGTTTATATTACCAAGAGACCCAGTACTTC. Protein sequence: CASSLYYQETQYF.

The chain has TRBV19 and TRBJ1-2; 7 bases fit TRBD1. V gave up 6 bases and J gave up 1 base; unmatched junction bases: 8. The V gene's germline CDR1 is LNHDA and CDR2 SQIVND (reference sequence). The CDR3 has 15 residues. The CDR3 DNA sequence: TGTGCCAGTAGCCTACAGGGGAACGGTAACTATGGCTACACCTTC. It codes for CASSLQGNGNYGYTF.

J is TRBJ1-5 and V is TRBV2; the D is unclear. Trimming took 5 bases from V and 5 from J, leaving 16 bases between them. The germline CDR1 and CDR2 sequences are SNHLY and FYNNEI. The CDR3 is 15 amino acids. The CDR3 DNA sequence: TGTGCCAGCAGTCCTGGACCCCCTGGGCATCAGCCCCAGCATTTT. It yields the protein CASSPGPPGHQPQHF.

Regarding this clone: This same CDR3 is encoded by further DNA sequences in the sample. The chain uses TRBV19 and TRBJ1-1; D perhaps matches TRBD1 (5 bases). The ends were cut back, 9 bases at V and 2 bases at J, with 13 bases in the middle. Germline V gene lookup returns CDR1 LNHDA and CDR2 SQIVND (reference sequence). The CDR3 loop spans 13 amino acids. CDR3 DNA sequence: TGTGCCAGCTCCCCTGGGGGTAACACTGAAGCTTTCTTT. Protein: CASSPGGNTEAFF. Using reference TRBV19 and TRBJ1-1 for the parts outside the CDR3, the full variable domain is DGGITQSPKYLFRKEGQNVTLSCEQNLNHDAMYWYRQDPGQGLRLIYYSQIVNDFQKGDIAEGYSVSREKKESFPLTVTSAQKNPTAFYLCASSPGGNTEAFFGQGTRLTVV.

DNA for the CDR3: TGTGCCAGCAGCCAAGGGGCCCTAGGGACTATCCCTTACGAGCAGTACTTC. Its protein is CASSQGALGTIPYEQYF. This chain links TRBV4-2 with TRBJ2-7; 7 nucleotides agree with TRBD2. Germline V lookup: CDR1 LGHNA, CDR2 YNFKEQ. The CDR3 length is 17 residues. V gave up 1 base and J gave up 4 bases; unmatched junction bases: 13.

The V call is TRBV10-2, the J call TRBJ2-1; TRBD2 matches at 12 bases. There are 15 residues in the CDR3. CDR1 is WSHSY, CDR2 SAAADI, per germline. After removal of 7 bases from V and 10 bases from J, the junction contained 11 bases not matched to a gene. CDR3 residues: CASKGTLAGGLEQFF. The CDR3 DNA reads as TGCGCCAGCAAGGGCACGCTAGCGGGAGGGTTGGAGCAGTTCTTC.

On this clone itself: This specimen includes other DNA sequences encoding the same CDR3. The chain couples TRBV19 to TRBJ2-1, with D unresolved. Trimming shortened V by 5 bases and J by 2 bases, and 7 bases separated the two germline ends. CDR3 length: 13 amino acids. CDR1 is LNHDA, CDR2 SQIVND, per germline (reference sequence). CDR3 amino acids: CASSSTTYNEQFF. In DNA form, the CDR3 reads TGTGCCAGTAGTTCGACGACCTACAATGAGCAGTTCTTC.

In the case of this clone: This CDR3 is also generated by other DNA sequences in the sample. The chain has TRBV5-6 and TRBJ2-7; the D is unclear. The germline V gene has CDR1 SGHDT and CDR2 YYEEEE. The CDR3 is made up of 12 amino acids. V lost 0 bases, J lost 6 bases, and 7 bases lay in between. DNA of the CDR3: TGTGCCAGCAGCTTGGGCGGCGGCGAGCAGTACTTC. Its protein product is CASSLGGGEQYF.

This rearrangement joins TRBV5-6 to TRBJ2-1; 7 nucleotides agree with TRBD2. The CDR3 runs to 17 residues. Germline V lookup: CDR1 SGHDT, CDR2 YYEEEE. V was pared by 1 base and J by 6 bases, with 13 bases of the junction left unmatched. CDR3 protein: CASSLLPSGLLGNEQFF. The CDR3 DNA sequence: TGTGCCAGCAGCTTGTTGCCTAGCGGTCTCCTCGGCAATGAGCAGTTCTTC.

The chain couples TRBV4-1 to TRBJ2-7, with D uncertain. V shed 3 bases and J shed 6 bases, with 12 bases lying between them. This CDR3 has 13 residues. Germline lookup yields CDR1 MGHRA and CDR2 YSYEKL. CDR3 region: CASSQLGPPEQYF. The CDR3 DNA follows: TGCGCCAGCAGCCAGCTAGGCCCCCCCGAGCAGTACTTC.

This rearrangement joins TRBV6-1 to TRBJ1-3, with D possibly being TRBD1 (5 bases). Germline CDR1 reads MNHNS; CDR2 reads SASEGT. Trimming cost V 4 bases and J 2 bases, with 15 bases left between them. The CDR3 length is 16 residues. CDR3 in amino acids: CASSVMVLGAGNTIYF. CDR3 nucleotide sequence: TGTGCCAGCAGTGTAATGGTGTTGGGGGCTGGAAACACCATATATTTT.

V gene TRBV10-3 combines with J gene TRBJ2-2, with a possible D match to TRBD2 (5 bases). Germline values: CDR1 ENHRY, CDR2 SYGVKD. Trimming shortened V by 2 bases and J by 6 bases, and 16 bases separated the two germline ends. The CDR3 runs 16 residues. Written as DNA, the CDR3 is TGTGCCATCAGTGAGGCCAGCGGCCCAGCCCCCGGGGAGCTGTTTTTT. The encoded protein is CAISEASGPAPGELFF.

The V gene is TRBV4-2, the J gene TRBJ1-5, with a weak D call TRBD1 (6 bases). V was clipped by 1 base and J by 6 bases, with 13 bases between them. This CDR3 is 15 amino acids long. CDR1 and CDR2 (germline): LGHNA, YNFKEQ. The DNA of the CDR3 is TGTGCCAGCAGCCAAGTGGAGGGGGGGGGTCAGCCCCAGCATTTT. Translation: CASSQVEGGGQPQHF.

The chain carries TRBV7-9 and TRBJ2-1; D is undetermined. V was cut by 1 base and J by 2 bases, with 9 bases left in between. CDR1 is SEHNR, CDR2 FQNEAQ, per germline (reference sequence). This CDR3 has 15 residues. Written as DNA, the CDR3 is TGTGCCAGCAGCTTAGGGCCAGTACCCTACAATGAGCAGTTCTTC. It codes for CASSLGPVPYNEQFF.

This rearrangement joins TRBV6-1 to TRBJ1-5; D not resolved. CDR1 and CDR2 (germline): MNHNS, SASEGT. V lost 2 bases and J lost 5, with 4 bases in between. The CDR3 extends over 12 amino acids. The CDR3 DNA follows: TGTGCCAGCAGTGAACGGTATCAGCCCCAGCATTTT. Protein product: CASSERYQPQHF.

This chain joins TRBV4-1 and TRBJ1-1; D is undetermined. The CDR3 has 16 residues. V lost 4 bases and J lost 1, with 16 bases in between. Germline-derived CDR1 and CDR2 are MGHRA and YSYEKL. The CDR3: CASSPPWGGSNTEAFF. Written as DNA, the CDR3 is TGCGCCAGCAGCCCCCCTTGGGGAGGATCGAACACTGAAGCTTTCTTT.